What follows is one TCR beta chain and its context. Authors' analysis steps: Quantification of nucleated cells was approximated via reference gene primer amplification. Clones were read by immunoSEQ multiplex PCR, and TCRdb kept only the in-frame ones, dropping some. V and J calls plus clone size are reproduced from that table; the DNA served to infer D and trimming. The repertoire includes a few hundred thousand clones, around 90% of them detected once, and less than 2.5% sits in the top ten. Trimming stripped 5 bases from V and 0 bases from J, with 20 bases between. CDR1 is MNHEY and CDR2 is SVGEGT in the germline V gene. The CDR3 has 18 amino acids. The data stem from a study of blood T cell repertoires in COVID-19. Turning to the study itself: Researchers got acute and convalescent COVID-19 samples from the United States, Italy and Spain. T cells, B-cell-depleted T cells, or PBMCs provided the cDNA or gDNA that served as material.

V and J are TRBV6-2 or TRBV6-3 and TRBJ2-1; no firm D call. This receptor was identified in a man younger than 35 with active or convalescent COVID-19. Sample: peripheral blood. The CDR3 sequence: CASSPRVSRAPSYNEQFF. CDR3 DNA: TGTGCCAGCAGTCCCCGGGTCTCGCGAGCGCCCTCCTACAATGAGCAGTTCTTC.